The present T cell receptor beta chain was sequenced within a study of T cells in Graves' hyperthyroidism and ophthalmopathy. Amplified regions were TCR beta CDR3 sequences from RNA transcripts. The primer set for the first-round RT-PCR of the TCR CDR3 was HTBI. A single record per CDR3 protein comes from TCRdb applying MiXCR to the multiplex PCR reads. The sample shows 300,000 to 350,000 distinct CDR3 sequences, roughly 20% of them seen only once. This CDR3 has 14 amino acids. This clonotype was observed many times. Its target is unknown. Germline is not matched at one junction end, which may reflect a read error. General study points: Before onset, by a median of approximately 6.2 months, the model predicted ophthalmopathy.

This chain connects TRBV12-3 or TRBV12-4 to TRBJ2-6, with a possible D match to TRBD1 (6 bases). This clonotype originated in a woman in her thirties or forties with Graves' ophthalmopathy. Sequencing was done on a sample of blood. CDR3 amino acids: CASTLLQGSNVLTF. CDR3 DNA: TGTGCCAGCACTTTACTACAGGGTTCCAACGTCCTGACTTTC.